This T cell receptor beta chain was captured by sequencing in a study of breast tumors, draining lymph nodes, adjacent tissues. Findings and caveats of the study: Compared with basal-like, luminal-like tumors shared significantly more repertoire with nontumor tissue.

This clonotype was seen repeatedly, ten times or more. Its antigen is still unknown. This sequence may be a read error, since a much larger clone differs from it by one base. After removal of 6 bases from V and 8 bases from J, the junction contained 7 bases not matched to a gene. Germline V gene sequence: CDR1 MNHNY, CDR2 SVGAGI (reference sequence). The CDR3 is 14 amino acids. MiXCR, applied by TCRdb to the multiplex PCR reads, yields one record per CDR3 protein. The table shows some 31,000 distinct CDR3 sequences, with 63% occurring only once. The sequenced material came from breast tumor tissue. The TCR was taken from a female donor with breast cancer. Some clones in this sample may be carry-over from other donors' samples. The gene calls are TRBV6-6 and TRBJ1-2; 12 bases fit TRBD1. The CDR3 spells CASSQGQGAGGYTF. The CDR3 region has the DNA TGTGCCAGCAGCCAGGGACAGGGGGCAGGCGGCTACACCTTC.